The rows below give T cell receptor beta chains drawn from one sample of a study of cytomegalovirus exposure and HLA in healthy donors. Sequencing used immunoSEQ multiplex PCR; TCRdb keeps in-frame clones, though not all of them. This table holds about 140,000 clones, roughly 75% found once. Source material: PBMCs. The source of these receptors is a man aged 25 to 45 in good health and CMV-seronegative. CDR3s include the opening cysteine and the closing phenylalanine or tryptophan.

16	TRBV28	TRBJ1-3	CASSLWRTFSGNTIYF
14	TRBV5-4	TRBJ1-4	CASSPGARGEKLFF
14	TRBV27	TRBJ2-7	CASTLGTGGSEQYF
14	TRBV6-1	TRBJ1-4	CASPLRATNEKLFF
14	TRBV30	TRBJ2-7	CAWRSGRAPYEQYF
16	TRBV5-1	TRBJ2-1	CASSLEAQEGYNEQFF
15	TRBV2	TRBJ1-5	CASKLVAQGNQPQHF
15	TRBV28	TRBJ1-5	CASRRQGASNQPQHF
13	TRBV6-4	TRBJ1-5	CASSVETGSPQHF
14	TRBV29-1	TRBJ2-1	CSVARVLGYNEQFF
13	TRBV2	TRBJ2-7	CASHRDSSYEQYF
13	TRBV2	TRBJ1-2	CASREGRYYGYTF
15	TRBV19	TRBJ1-5	CASSIPGYSNQPQHF
12	TRBV10-3	TRBJ1-2	CAISAITGGYTF
14	TRBV5-1	TRBJ1-2	CASSFKEPNYGYTF
15	TRBV18	TRBJ2-5	CASSPPSTRGETQYF
16	TRBV6-6	TRBJ1-1	CASSTTGTGVNTEAFF
14	TRBV6-5	TRBJ1-3	CASSPRSSGNTIYF
15	TRBV5-1	TRBJ1-1	CASSLAFFGDTEAFF
13	TRBV7-2	TRBJ2-1	CASSLGGDRETVF
19	TRBV28	TRBJ2-1	CASSLSPREGASSYNEQFF
16	TRBV7-9	TRBJ1-1	CASSHRQGATGTEAFF
17	TRBV9	TRBJ1-1	CASSVKAMDVGGTEAFF
16	TRBV19	TRBJ2-7	CASSHPPGQGRNEQYF
16	TRBV2	TRBJ1-5	CASSEATGGRNQPQHF
14	TRBV6-6	TRBJ2-3	CATRTGGRADTQYF
16	TRBV5-6	TRBJ1-5	CASSLAGGMGNQPQHF
14	TRBV27	NA	CASSFSGQEYEQYF
16	TRBV19	TRBJ1-5	CATQRGHTWQDQPQHF
16	TRBV4-1	TRBJ1-1	CASSQSYASVNTEAFF
14	TRBV28	TRBJ1-6	CASSWTGMTSPLHF
12	TRBV7-9	TRBJ1-1	CASSFVPPEAFF
14	TRBV19	TRBJ1-1	CASSRTGGKAEAFF
15	TRBV4-3	TRBJ2-5	CASSLSGSGEETQYF
15	TRBV5-8	TRBJ2-1	CASSLRGSSYNEQFF
12	TRBV6-6	TRBJ2-7	CASSYSQYEQYF
13	TRBV7-3	TRBJ2-7	CASSLAQLGEQYF
14	TRBV5-1	TRBJ2-3	CASSLRQGKDTQYF
16	TRBV10-3	TRBJ2-3	CAISETTGPPSDTQYF
17	TRBV19	TRBJ1-5	CASRPGQGFSRSQPQHF
14	TRBV15	TRBJ2-7	CATSRGQGSYEQYF
18	TRBV4-1	TRBJ2-3	CASRVEPGLAGDADTQYF
17	TRBV7-9	TRBJ2-2	CASSPVVASQNTGELFF
15	TRBV5-1	TRBJ2-7	CASSLTGTGTYEQYF
16	TRBV7-9	TRBJ2-1	CASSFPGLEAYNEQFF
12	TRBV2	TRBJ1-2	CASSQQGVGYTF
14	TRBV5-1	TRBJ1-6	CASSYGRGNSPLHF
18	TRBV6-1	TRBJ2-7	CASSEVERGRGSHREQYF
15	TRBV7-7	TRBJ2-5	CASSFGIGEQETQYF
16	TRBV9	TRBJ2-3	CASSVVGGGVADTQYF
14	TRBV18	TRBJ1-1	CASSPRGTGIEAFF